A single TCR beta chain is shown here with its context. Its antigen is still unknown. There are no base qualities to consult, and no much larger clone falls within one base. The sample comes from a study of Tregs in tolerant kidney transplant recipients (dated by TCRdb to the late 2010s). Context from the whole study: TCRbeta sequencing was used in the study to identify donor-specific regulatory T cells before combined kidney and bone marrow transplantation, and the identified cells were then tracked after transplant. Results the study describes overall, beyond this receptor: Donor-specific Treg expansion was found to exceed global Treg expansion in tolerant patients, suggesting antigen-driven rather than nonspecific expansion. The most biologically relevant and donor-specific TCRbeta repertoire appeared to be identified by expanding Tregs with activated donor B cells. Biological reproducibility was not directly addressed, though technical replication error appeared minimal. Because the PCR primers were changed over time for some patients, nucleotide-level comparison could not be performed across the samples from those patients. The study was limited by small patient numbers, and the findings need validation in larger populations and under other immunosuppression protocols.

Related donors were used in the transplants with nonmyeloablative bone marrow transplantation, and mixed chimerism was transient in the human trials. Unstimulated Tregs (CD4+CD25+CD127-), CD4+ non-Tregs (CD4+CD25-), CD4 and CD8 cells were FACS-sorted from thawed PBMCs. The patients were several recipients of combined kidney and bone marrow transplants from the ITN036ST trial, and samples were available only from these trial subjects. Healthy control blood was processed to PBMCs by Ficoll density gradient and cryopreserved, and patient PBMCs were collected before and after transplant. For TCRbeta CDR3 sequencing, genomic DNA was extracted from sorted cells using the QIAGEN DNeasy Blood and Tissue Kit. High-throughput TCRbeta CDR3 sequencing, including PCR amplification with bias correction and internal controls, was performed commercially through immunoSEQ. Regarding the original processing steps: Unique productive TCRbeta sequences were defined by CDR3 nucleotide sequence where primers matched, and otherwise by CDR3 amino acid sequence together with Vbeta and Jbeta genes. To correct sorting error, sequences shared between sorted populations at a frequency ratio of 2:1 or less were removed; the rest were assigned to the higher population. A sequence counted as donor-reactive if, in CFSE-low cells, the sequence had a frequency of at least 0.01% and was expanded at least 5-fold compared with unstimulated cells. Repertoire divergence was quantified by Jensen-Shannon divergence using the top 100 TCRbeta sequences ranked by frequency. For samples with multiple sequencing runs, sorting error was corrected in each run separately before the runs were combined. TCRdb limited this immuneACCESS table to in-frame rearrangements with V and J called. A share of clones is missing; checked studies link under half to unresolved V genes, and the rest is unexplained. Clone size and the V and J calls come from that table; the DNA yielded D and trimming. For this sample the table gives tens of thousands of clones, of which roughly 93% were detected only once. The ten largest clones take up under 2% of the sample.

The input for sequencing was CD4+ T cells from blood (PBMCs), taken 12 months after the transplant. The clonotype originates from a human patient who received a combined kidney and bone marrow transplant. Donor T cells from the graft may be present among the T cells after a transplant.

The CDR3 protein sequence reads: CASSVTGGYGQPQHF. The DNA reads as follows: TGTGCCAGCAGCGTAACAGGGGGATACGGTCAGCCCCAGCATTTT. The chain uses TRBV9 and TRBJ1-5, with 8 bases in between that match TRBD1. V and J are trimmed by 1 base and 6 bases, and the gene matches miss 6 bases of the junction. Looking up the germline V gene yields CDR1 SGDLS and CDR2 YYNGEE. Including cysteine and phenylalanine, the CDR3 has 15 amino acids. Only the CDR3 DNA stays, 45 bases, in frame from base 1.